These T cell receptor beta chains were read from a single sample in a study of T cell responses to AZD1222 COVID-19 vaccine. Clones were read by immunoSEQ multiplex PCR, and TCRdb kept only the in-frame ones, dropping some. This repertoire shows approximately 110,000 clones, 70% to 85% found once; its top ten account for approximately 5.9%. Sample: peripheral blood, taken on day 0 of AZD1222 vaccination. These receptors all stem from an adult in good health. CDR3s include the opening cysteine and the closing phenylalanine or tryptophan. The order of the fields is clone size, J gene, D gene, V gene, CDR3 DNA, CDR3 protein. The D gene is left open where the match is weak. Size is omitted from some rows. Given values are once, few, many or a class for expanded clones.

>.|TRBJ2-5|.|TRBV7-2
TGTGCCAGCAGCTTAGAATTAGCGGAAGAGACCCAGTACTTC
CASSLELAEETQYF
>once|TRBJ1-1|.|TRBV7-9
TGTGCCAGCAGCTTAATGCAGAGCACTGAAGCTTTCTTT
CASSLMQSTEAFF
>.|TRBJ2-7|TRBD1|TRBV28
TGTGCCAGCAGTTGGGACAGCGTCGAGCAGTACTTC
CASSWDSVEQYF
>.|TRBJ1-2|.|TRBV7-9
TGTGCCAGCAGCTCCACTGATGCCGGAGGGGGCTACACCTTC
CASSSTDAGGGYTF
>few|TRBJ2-1|.|TRBV5-1
TGCGCCAGCAGCTTGGAAATTCCGGGGCGAAATGAGCAGTTCTTC
CASSLEIPGRNEQFF
>.|TRBJ2-1|TRBD2|TRBV6-4
TGTGCCAGCAGTGACTCGCGGACTAGCGGTCACAATGAGCAGTTCTTC
CASSDSRTSGHNEQFF
>.|TRBJ1-2|.|TRBV19
TGTGCCAGTAGTAACAATAACTATGGCTACACCTTC
CASSNNNYGYTF
>.|TRBJ1-1|.|TRBV18
TGTGCCAGCTCACCGGAGTCGGCAGGGTGGAACACTGAAGCTTTCTTT
CASSPESAGWNTEAFF
>.|TRBJ2-3|.|TRBV7-8
TGTGCCAGCAGCTTAGGACCAAACACAGATACGCAGTATTTT
CASSLGPNTDTQYF
>few|TRBJ1-4|TRBD1|TRBV2
TGTGCCAGCACCCGACAGGGAAGAGCGACTAATGAAAAACTGTTTTTT
CASTRQGRATNEKLFF
>.|TRBJ1-4|.|TRBV19
TGTGCCAGTAGTATGGGGTGGACTAATGAAAAACTGTTTTTT
CASSMGWTNEKLFF
>.|TRBJ1-4|.|TRBV5-4
TGTGCCAGCAGCCTGGAAGGGTGGAGTAATGAAAAACTGTTTTTT
CASSLEGWSNEKLFF
>.|TRBJ2-1|.|TRBV6-6
TGTGCCAGCAGCACAGGGCTCCTCTACAATGAGCAGTTCTTC
CASSTGLLYNEQFF
>.|TRBJ1-3|.|TRBV2
TGTGCCAGCAGTGAGATATTAGCTTGGATCTCTGGAAACACCATATATTTT
CASSEILAWISGNTIYF
>.|TRBJ2-7|.|TRBV28
TGTGCCACCTGGGTTCCTCACTCCGCCTACGAGCAGTACTTC
CATWVPHSAYEQYF
>.|TRBJ2-7|TRBD1|TRBV4-1
TGCGCCAGCAGCCAGGCCGACAGGGTCGGGGAGCAGTACTTC
CASSQADRVGEQYF